This is a list of T cell receptor beta chains from one sample in a study of Ad26.COV2.S vaccination and SARS-CoV-2 variants. Measured with immunoSEQ multiplex PCR; TCRdb has only the in-frame clones, and not every one. The sample carries more than 350,000 clones, over 75% recorded once. Sequences were derived from peripheral blood, sampled in a trial of Ad26.COV2.S vaccine versus placebo. The receptors shown here come from a person between 18 and 65 years old who received the Ad26.COV2.S COVID-19 vaccine or a placebo. CDR3s include the opening cysteine and the closing phenylalanine or tryptophan. Where a row states a size, it is once, few, many or the class of an expanded clone; other rows omit it.

J gene,V gene,clone size,CDR3 protein
TRBJ2-5,TRBV27,NA,CASTTSGWGRGIETQYF
TRBJ2-1,TRBV10-1,NA,CASRAGSNPKNEQFF
TRBJ1-1,TRBV30,NA,CAWRGSVNTEAFF
TRBJ2-5,TRBV5-1,NA,CASSSDRVWETQYF
TRBJ2-2,TRBV6-7,NA,CASSERASDITGGGELFF
TRBJ1-2,TRBV6-1,NA,CASSEGTGGSDANYGYTF
TRBJ1-2,TRBV10-3,NA,CAISLTGKGDSNYGYTF
TRBJ1-2,TRBV3-1/TRBV3-2,NA,CASSQEGGGFGYTF
TRBJ2-5,TRBV5-4,NA,CASSPGTSGVQETQYF
TRBJ1-1,TRBV30,NA,CAWSVYTEAFF
TRBJ2-1,TRBV19,NA,CASSKLAGTSSYNEQFF
TRBJ2-3,TRBV3-1/TRBV3-2,NA,CASSQDWEADTQYF
TRBJ1-2,TRBV30,NA,CAWREQGAFYGYTF
TRBJ1-6,TRBV7-3,few,CASSFRARGSPLHF
TRBJ2-4,TRBV2,NA,CASSWDLSKNIQYF
TRBJ2-3,TRBV27,once,CASSPLGSGGQDTQYF
TRBJ1-2,TRBV2,NA,CASRRGALNYGYTF
TRBJ1-4,TRBV4-1,NA,CASSNGDRWAQREKLFF
TRBJ2-7,TRBV30,NA,CAWSVLGTSLTYEQYF
TRBJ1-1,TRBV18,NA,CASSPSQNTEAFF
TRBJ1-1,TRBV9,NA,CASSVGPAVNTEAFF
TRBJ2-5,TRBV21-1,NA,CASSRSDRSEVNGQETQYF
TRBJ2-7,TRBV25-1,NA,CASSPPAQDYSLEQYF
TRBJ1-1,TRBV6-5,once,CASMVTAFMNTEAFF
TRBJ1-1,TRBV18,NA,CASSAAPVAEAFF
TRBJ2-7,TRBV27,NA,CASSFSGYLSYEQYF
TRBJ1-3,TRBV30,NA,CAWSLGTAGGNTIYF
TRBJ2-3,TRBV18,NA,CASRQGARADTQYF
TRBJ2-1,TRBV5-8,NA,CASSLISNNEQFF
TRBJ2-5,TRBV11-2,NA,CASSSGVVGQHQETQYF
TRBJ2-2,TRBV7-2,NA,CASSLDRHTGELFF
TRBJ2-5,TRBV7-6,NA,CASSLALETQYF
TRBJ2-7,TRBV19,NA,CASSIPGQGQGEQYF
TRBJ2-7,TRBV27,NA,CASSLHGTSGSSYEQYF
TRBJ2-2,TRBV20-1,NA,CSASSGGRVGELFF